Each of the 27 T cell receptor beta chains below was sequenced from the same sample in a study of Graves' ophthalmopathy and Graves' hyperthyroidism. The study amplified TCR beta CDR3 regions using RNA transcripts. An initial RT-PCR round employing HTBI primers preceded a second-round multiplex PCR. TCRdb ran MiXCR on the multiplex PCR reads and lists one entry per CDR3 protein. The table lists more than 1,000,000 distinct CDR3 sequences, about 38% of them singletons. The material sequenced was peripheral blood or thyroid tissue (not recorded which). Receptors were obtained from an adult man with Graves' hyperthyroidism.

With respect to this clonotype: Possible read error: a much larger clone is one base away. This chain links TRBV2 with TRBJ2-5, with D perhaps matching TRBD1 or TRBD2 (6 bases each). The V gene lost 4 bases and the J gene lost 5 bases, with 17 bases spanning the gap. The CDR3 runs to 15 residues. CDR1 and CDR2 from the germline V gene are SNHLY and FYNNEI. The CDR3 region has the DNA TGTGCCAGCAGTGGCGATCGACTAGGGGGTGAGACCCAGTACTTC. This encodes CASSGDRLGGETQYF.

The V gene is TRBV30, the J gene TRBJ1-2; TRBD1 is a possible D gene (5 bases). Germline-derived CDR1 and CDR2 are GTSNPN and SVGIG (reference sequence). Between the trimmed V and J ends, which lost 1 base and 7 bases, there was a span of 13 bases. The CDR3 loop spans 13 amino acids. CDR3 nucleotides: TGTGCCTGGAGTGAGGGACCAAGACCTGGCTACACCTTC. Translation: CAWSEGPRPGYTF.

There are many counts of this clonotype. The chain has TRBV2 and TRBJ1-5; D is perhaps TRBD1 (6 bases). Per germline, CDR1 SNHLY and CDR2 FYNNEI. This CDR3 has 17 amino acids. Trimming pared 2 bases from V and 3 bases from J, leaving 17 bases between. In DNA form, the CDR3 reads TGTGCCAGCAGTGAACAGGCTCCAGGGGACCTCAATCAGCCCCAGCATTTT. This sequence encodes CASSEQAPGDLNQPQHF.

The table lists this clonotype with many counts. The rearrangement joins TRBV10-3 to TRBJ1-5, with D possibly matching TRBD1 (5 bases). From germline, CDR1 is ENHRY and CDR2 SYGVKD. Trimming shortened V by 2 bases and J by 2 bases, and 7 bases separated the two germline ends. The CDR3 consists of 14 residues. The chain's CDR3 is CAISEGDGNQPQHF. The CDR3 DNA reads TGTGCCATCAGTGAGGGGGACGGCAATCAGCCCCAGCATTTT.

This clonotype was seen many times. This rearrangement joins TRBV7-2 to TRBJ1-2; D not resolved. This CDR3 is built from 14 residues. V shed 5 bases and J shed 8 bases, with 18 bases lying between them. Germline CDR1 SGHTA, CDR2 FQGNSA. CDR3 in DNA: TGTGCCAGCAGCGAGTATCGCTCTCTGGGGGGCTACACCTTC. It encodes CASSEYRSLGGYTF.

This rearrangement joins TRBV7-2 to TRBJ2-5; TRBD2 agrees at 10 bases. The end of the DNA is better explained by TRBJ2-7, so the J call may be wrong. Germline V gene sequence: CDR1 SGHTA, CDR2 FQGNSA. This CDR3 is 16 amino acids long. The CDR3 region is CASSFFSGGKFNEQYF. CDR3 DNA: TGTGCCAGCAGCTTTTTTAGCGGGGGGAAGTTCAACGAGCAGTACTTC.

The sample holds many counts of this clonotype. The chain carries TRBV7-2 and TRBJ2-7; D might be TRBD2 (5 bases). V was cut by 2 bases and J by 6 bases, with 14 bases left in between. Per the germline V gene, CDR1 is SGHTA and CDR2 is FQGNSA. This CDR3 region has 14 residues. The CDR3 reads CASSLWQVRGEQYF. The CDR3, as DNA: TGTGCCAGCAGCTTATGGCAGGTTCGGGGCGAGCAGTACTTC.

This clonotype has ten or more counts. The chain joins TRBV5-6 to TRBJ2-5; TRBD2 matches at 8 bases. Germline lookup yields CDR1 SGHDT and CDR2 YYEEEE. CDR3 length equals 15 residues. The junction had 10 bases not matched to a gene; V was cut back by 5 bases and J by 4 bases. The CDR3 loop reads CASSSGTSGGETQYF. The CDR3 DNA is TGTGCCAGCAGTTCCGGGACGAGCGGGGGAGAGACCCAGTACTTC.

As to this clonotype: Relative to the germline gene, one junction end is altered; a read error may explain this. The genes are TRBV4-1 and TRBJ1-2; a weak D match, TRBD1 (5 bases). In germline, CDR1 is MGHRA, CDR2 YSYEKL. The CDR3 spans 16 residues. CDR3 in amino acids: CASSQDPGGQRYGYIF. CDR3 DNA sequence: TGCGCCAGCAGCCAAGATCCGGGCGGACAAAGGTATGGCTACATCTTC.

The rearrangement links TRBV30 to TRBJ1-4, with D perhaps matching TRBD1 (6 bases). CDR1 and CDR2 (germline): GTSNPN, SVGIG (reference sequence). The CDR3 contains 12 residues. Trimming cost V 8 bases and J 9 bases, with 16 bases left between them. The CDR3 region is CALLDRRKKLFF. CDR3 bases: TGTGCCCTCCTCGACAGGAGGAAAAAACTGTTTTTT.

This clonotype was recorded at least ten times. V gene TRBV7-2 combines with J gene TRBJ1-4; 9 positions agree with TRBD1. The CDR3 is 15 residues long. CDR1 SGHTA and CDR2 FQGNSA come from the germline V gene. The ends lost 3 bases at V and 5 bases at J; junction bases unmatched: 4. The CDR3 loop reads CASSLGQGENEKLFF. The CDR3 DNA reads as TGTGCCAGCAGCTTGGGACAGGGAGAGAATGAAAAACTGTTTTTT.

This clonotype turned up a few times. The chain joins TRBV19 to TRBJ2-2; D not certain. CDR1 is LNHDA and CDR2 is SQIVND in the germline V gene (reference sequence). The CDR3 runs to 16 residues. The V end was cut by 3 bases, the J end by 1 base, with 12 bases between. CDR3 bases: TGTGCCAGTAGTATCCCTCCCTGGGGGAACACCGGGGAGCTGTTTTTT. Its protein product is CASSIPPWGNTGELFF.

This clonotype appeared many times. The chain couples TRBV24-1 to TRBJ2-5; 9 nucleotides line up with TRBD2. Germline values: CDR1 KGHDR, CDR2 SFDVKD. J was trimmed by 3 bases and V by 5 bases; bases with no gene match: 6. This CDR3 contains 15 residues. The CDR3 sequence: CATSGGRARKETQYF. The CDR3 nucleotides read TGTGCCACCAGTGGCGGGAGGGCCCGGAAAGAGACCCAGTACTTC.

Comments on this clonotype: Given a much more abundant clone one base away, this may be a read error. The V gene is TRBV19, the J gene TRBJ2-5; D uncertain. Germline CDR1 is LNHDA and CDR2 is SQIVND (reference sequence). V was shortened by 11 bases and J by 2 bases, with 15 bases between the two germline ends. The CDR3 loop spans 13 amino acids. The CDR3 is CASHVYEQETQYF. For the CDR3, the DNA is TGTGCCTCCCACGTTTATGAGCAAGAGACCCAGTACTTC. Supplemented by reference TRBV19 and TRBJ2-5, the full variable domain reads DGGITQSPKYLFRKEGQNVTLSCEQNLNHDAMYWYRQDPGQGLRLIYYSQIVNDFQKGDIAEGYSVSREKKESFPLTVTSAQKNPTAFYLCASHVYEQETQYFGPGTRLLVL.

The gene calls are TRBV19 and TRBJ1-2, with D maybe TRBD1 (6 bases). The length of the CDR3 is 15 residues. Deletions cut 5 bases from V and 2 bases from J, with 15 bases between. CDR1 is LNHDA and CDR2 is SQIVND in the germline V gene (reference sequence). As DNA, the CDR3 is TGTGCCAGTAGTTTCTCGGACAGAGAGAACTATGGCTACACCTTC. This codes for CASSFSDRENYGYTF.

V and J are TRBV15 and TRBJ2-7; 8 nucleotides align to TRBD2. With 3 bases clipped from V and 7 bases from J, the junction kept 8 bases outside the gene matches. The length of the CDR3 is 14 residues. CDR1 and CDR2 from the germline V gene are LNHNV and YYDKDF (reference sequence). The CDR3 sequence: CATSSGGGGGEQYF. As DNA, the CDR3 is TGTGCCACCAGCAGCGGGGGGGGGGGCGGAGAGCAGTACTTC.

The rearrangement uses TRBV4-1 and TRBJ2-7, with 7 bases lining up with TRBD1. The CDR3 has 16 residues. The ends lost 3 bases at V and 0 bases at J; junction bases unmatched: 8. Germline V gene lookup returns CDR1 MGHRA and CDR2 YSYEKL. The DNA of the CDR3 is TGCGCCAGCAGCCAGATTAAGACAGGGAACTCCTACGAGCAGTACTTC. Its translation is CASSQIKTGNSYEQYF.

This clonotype appeared many times. This sequence joins TRBV11-2 and TRBJ1-1; D is unresolved. The V end was cut by 0 bases, the J end by 9 bases, with 11 bases between. This CDR3 spans 13 amino acids. CDR1 is SGHAT and CDR2 is FQNNGV in the germline V gene. CDR3 in DNA: TGTGCCAGCAGCTTAGATCGGGCACATCAAGCTTTCTTT. Protein: CASSLDRAHQAFF.

As to this clonotype: A clone one base away is much larger, so this may be a read error. The chain employs TRBV7-9 and TRBJ2-7; perhaps TRBD1 as D (6 bases). The CDR3 length is 15 residues. CDR1 and CDR2 (germline): SEHNR, FQNEAQ (reference sequence). V was clipped by 5 bases and J by 7 bases, with 21 bases between them. In nucleotides, the CDR3 is TGTGCCAGCAGCCGAGGACAGATCAACTACAATGAGCAGTACTTC. Residues: CASSRGQINYNEQYF.

The sample holds a few counts of this clonotype. The V call is TRBV20-1, the J call TRBJ1-5; weak D call: TRBD1 (5 bases). The CDR3 length is 14 residues. Germline CDR1 and CDR2: DFQATT and SNEGSKA (reference sequence). The V end lost 3 bases, the J end lost 7 bases, and 16 bases lay between the germline ends. The CDR3 reads CSARLAGIFQPQHF. The CDR3 DNA sequence: TGCAGTGCTAGGTTGGCAGGGATTTTCCAGCCCCAGCATTTT.

V is TRBV4-1 and J is TRBJ1-3; D is ambiguous. Germline assignment: CDR1 MGHRA and CDR2 YSYEKL. V lost 4 bases to trimming and J lost 4 bases, with 14 bases between them. The CDR3 contains 15 residues. CDR3 DNA: TGCGCCAGCAGCCGCGACATACAAACCGGAAACACCATATATTTT. Its protein is CASSRDIQTGNTIYF.

The CDR3 spells CASSYSGPGGPPKETQYF. CDR3 DNA sequence: TGTGCCAGCAGTTACTCGGGGCCGGGGGGGCCCCCTAAAGAGACCCAGTACTTC. This chain links TRBV6-5 with TRBJ2-5, with TRBD2 matching 8 bases. V dropped 0 bases and J dropped 3; count of bases not matched to a gene: 12. The CDR3 totals 18 residues. In germline, CDR1 is MNHEY, CDR2 SVGAGI.

The chain links TRBV10-3 to TRBJ1-5; D gene uncertain. V shed 8 bases and J shed 3 bases, with 23 bases lying between them. This CDR3 comprises 17 residues. Germline values: CDR1 ENHRY, CDR2 SYGVKD. Here the CDR3 reads CAISGGPTPAINQPQHF. The CDR3 DNA is TGTGCCATCTCGGGCGGCCCGACACCGGCGATCAATCAGCCCCAGCATTTT.

The V gene is TRBV6-1, the J gene TRBJ2-2, with D perhaps given as TRBD1 or TRBD2 (5 bases each). Trimming removed 1 base from V and 4 bases from J, with 10 bases in between. CDR3 length: 15 residues. The V gene's germline CDR1 is MNHNS and CDR2 SASEGT. CDR3 region: CASSEDGDPTGELFF. CDR3 nucleotides: TGTGCCAGCAGTGAAGATGGGGACCCCACCGGGGAGCTGTTTTTT.

This clonotype occurred a few times. The chain uses TRBV28 and TRBJ1-2, with 9 bases lining up with TRBD1. This CDR3 comprises 14 residues. The V gene end was trimmed by 2 bases and the J gene end by 7 bases; junction bases not matched to a gene: 5. In germline, CDR1 is MDHEN, CDR2 SYDVKM. CDR3 DNA sequence: TGTGCCAGCAGTTTACCCGGGACAGGGTTTGGCTACACCTTC. Its translation is CASSLPGTGFGYTF.

This chain joins TRBV20-1 and TRBJ2-7; D is ambiguous. This CDR3 is 11 amino acids long. Trimming took 0 bases from V and 6 from J, leaving 6 bases between them. Germline V gene data show CDR1 as DFQATT and CDR2 as SNEGSKA (reference sequence). This chain's CDR3 is CSARDVSEQYF. The CDR3 nucleotides are TGCAGTGCTAGAGATGTCTCCGAGCAGTACTTC.

V usage is TRBV7-3 and J usage is TRBJ2-3; TRBD2 aligns across 8 bases. The CDR3 sequence is 15 residues long. J lost 5 bases, V lost 5 bases, and 9 bases had no gene match. From germline, CDR1 is SGHTA and CDR2 FQGTGA. The CDR3 sequence is CASSPWTSPRDTQYF. The CDR3 region has the DNA TGTGCCAGCAGCCCGTGGACTAGCCCGAGAGATACGCAGTATTTT.